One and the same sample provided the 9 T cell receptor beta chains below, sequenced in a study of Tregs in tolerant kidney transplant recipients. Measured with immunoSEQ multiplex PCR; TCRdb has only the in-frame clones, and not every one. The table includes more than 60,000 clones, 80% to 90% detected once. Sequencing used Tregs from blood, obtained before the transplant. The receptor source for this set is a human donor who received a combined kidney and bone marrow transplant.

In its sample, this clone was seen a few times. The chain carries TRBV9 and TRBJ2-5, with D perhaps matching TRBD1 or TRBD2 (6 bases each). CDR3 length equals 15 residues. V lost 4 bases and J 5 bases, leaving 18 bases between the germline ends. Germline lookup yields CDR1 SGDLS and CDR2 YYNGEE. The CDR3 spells CASSTGSGGGETQYF. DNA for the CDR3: TGTGCCAGCAGCACCGGTAGCGGAGGGGGGGAGACCCAGTACTTC.

CDR3 protein: CASSPPGAGELFF. For the CDR3, the DNA is TGTGCCAGCAGCCCCCCGGGGGCCGGGGAGCTGTTTTTT. The V call is TRBV7-9, the J call TRBJ2-2; D perhaps matches TRBD2 (6 bases). CDR3 length equals 13 residues. Trimming pared 5 bases from V and 6 bases from J, leaving 10 bases between. Germline V CDR1 and CDR2: SEHNR, FQNEAQ (reference sequence).

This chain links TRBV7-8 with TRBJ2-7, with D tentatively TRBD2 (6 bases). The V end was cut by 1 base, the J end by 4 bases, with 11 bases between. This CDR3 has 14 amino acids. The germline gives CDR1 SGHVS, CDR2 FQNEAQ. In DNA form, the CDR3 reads TGTGCCAGCAGCTTAGGCGGGGACGGGTACGAGCAGTACTTC. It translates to CASSLGGDGYEQYF.

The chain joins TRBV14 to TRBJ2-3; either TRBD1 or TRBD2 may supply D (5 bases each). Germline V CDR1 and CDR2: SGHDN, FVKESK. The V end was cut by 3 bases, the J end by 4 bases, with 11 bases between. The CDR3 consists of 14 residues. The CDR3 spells CASSQGVAADTQYF. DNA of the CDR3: TGTGCCAGCAGCCAGGGGGTCGCAGCAGATACGCAGTATTTT.

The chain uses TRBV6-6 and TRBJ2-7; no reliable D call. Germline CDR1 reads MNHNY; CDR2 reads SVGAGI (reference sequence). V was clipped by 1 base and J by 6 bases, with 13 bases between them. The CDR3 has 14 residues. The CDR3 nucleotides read TGTGCCAGCAGTTACTGGGCCTCCCGGAGCGAGCAGTACTTC. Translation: CASSYWASRSEQYF.

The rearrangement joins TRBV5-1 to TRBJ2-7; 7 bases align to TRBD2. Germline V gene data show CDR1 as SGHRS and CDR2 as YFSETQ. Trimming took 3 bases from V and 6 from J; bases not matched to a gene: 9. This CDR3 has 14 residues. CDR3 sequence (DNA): TGCGCCAGCAGCTCCGCCGGGACTACCGGCGAGCAGTACTTC. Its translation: CASSSAGTTGEQYF. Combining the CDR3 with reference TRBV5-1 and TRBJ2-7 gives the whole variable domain KAGVTQTPRYLIKTRGQQVTLSCSPISGHRSVSWYQQTPGQGLQFLFEYFSETQRNKGNFPGRFSGRQFSNSRSEMNVSTLELGDSALYLCASSSAGTTGEQYFGPGTRLTVT.

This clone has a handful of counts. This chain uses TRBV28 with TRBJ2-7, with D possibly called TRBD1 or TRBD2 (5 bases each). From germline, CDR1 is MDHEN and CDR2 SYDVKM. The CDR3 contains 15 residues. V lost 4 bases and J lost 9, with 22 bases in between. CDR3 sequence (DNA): TGTGCCAGCAGTTACCAGGTGGGCAGACGAGGGGTGCAGTACTTC. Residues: CASSYQVGRRGVQYF.

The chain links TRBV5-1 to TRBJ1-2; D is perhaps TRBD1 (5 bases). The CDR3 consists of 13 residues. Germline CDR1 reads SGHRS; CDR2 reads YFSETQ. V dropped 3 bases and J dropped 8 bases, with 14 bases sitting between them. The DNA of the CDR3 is TGCGCCAGCAGCTCTACCCAGGGAGGGGGCTACACCTTC. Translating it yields CASSSTQGGGYTF.

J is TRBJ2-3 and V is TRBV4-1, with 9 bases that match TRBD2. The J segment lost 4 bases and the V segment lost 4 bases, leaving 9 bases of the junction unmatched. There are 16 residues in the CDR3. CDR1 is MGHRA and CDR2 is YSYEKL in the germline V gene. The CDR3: CASSPRGGGAADTQYF. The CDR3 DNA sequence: TGCGCCAGCAGCCCCCGGGGCGGGGGGGCCGCAGATACGCAGTATTTT.